The rows below give T cell receptor beta chains drawn from one sample of a study of T cells in Graves' hyperthyroidism and ophthalmopathy. TCRdb processed the multiplex PCR reads anew with MiXCR; each CDR3 protein has one entry. The table lists about 720,000 distinct CDR3 sequences, around a sixth of them singletons. Sequences were obtained from blood. These TCRs come from a woman aged 50 to 60 with Graves' hyperthyroidism that later progressed to Graves' ophthalmopathy. Both conserved end residues are part of each CDR3. A D gene is named only where the DNA matches it firmly. Clone size, where shown, is once, few, many, or a class for clones that have expanded.

clone_size d_call j_call v_call cdr3_nt cdr3_aa
NA NA TRBJ1-5 TRBV14 TGTGCCAGCAGCCAAGATCGCGGGTACGCAGATACGCAGCATTTT CASSQDRGYADTQHF
few NA TRBJ1-4 TRBV7-9 TGTGCCAGCAGCCCGGCGGGTACCTCAGCGCCTAATTTGTTTTTT CASSPAGTSAPNLFF
many TRBD1 TRBJ1-2 TRBV5-1 TGCGCCAGCAGCTTGAGGGGGCAAGGCTACACCTTC CASSLRGQGYTF
NA TRBD1 TRBJ1-1 TRBV30 TGTGCCTGGAGTGTCAGGGGGCGCTTGAACACTGAAGCTTTCTTT CAWSVRGRLNTEAFF
many NA TRBJ2-1 TRBV20-1 TGCAGTGCTAGAGATGTTCCCGGGGGGCACAATGAGCAGTTCTTC CSARDVPGGHNEQFF
few NA TRBJ1-2 TRBV29-1 TGCAGCGTTTTAGCGGCAGGGCTCGGCTATGGCTACACCTTC CSVLAAGLGYGYTF
many TRBD1 TRBJ2-7 TRBV7-2 TGTGCCAGCAGCTTATACATGACGGGACAGTCCTACGAGCAGTACTTC CASSLYMTGQSYEQYF
NA TRBD1 TRBJ1-2 TRBV25-1 TGTGCCAGCAGTGAACCATCCTCCTACAGGGGTGCTGGCTACACCTTC CASSEPSSYRGAGYTF
NA TRBD1 TRBJ2-4 TRBV3-1 TGTGCCAGCAGCTTAAGGCACAGGGGCCGCGGAAACATTCAGTACTTC CASSLRHRGRGNIQYF
NA NA TRBJ2-7 TRBV13 TGTGCCAGCAGCTTGGGTCAGGGTGGTTCCTACGAGCAGTACTTC CASSLGQGGSYEQYF
NA TRBD1 TRBJ1-1 TRBV10-3 TGTGCCATCAGCTGGACAGGGCGGGACACTGAAGCTTTCTTT CAISWTGRDTEAFF
NA NA TRBJ2-1 TRBV19 TGTGCCAGTAGTAAGGACAGGGAGGGATACAATGAGCAGTTCTTC CASSKDREGYNEQFF
NA NA TRBJ2-1 TRBV24-1 TGTGCCACCGCGGGACAGCCTTCCTACAATGAGCAGTTCTTC CATAGQPSYNEQFF
many TRBD2 TRBJ2-1 TRBV6-1 TGTGCCAGCAGTTCCGACCCCGGGACTAGCTGGGATGAGCAGTTCTTC CASSSDPGTSWDEQFF
medium-sized NA TRBJ2-5 TRBV18 TGTGCCAGCAGCCCCCGGGACCAAGAGACCCAGTACTTC CASSPRDQETQYF
NA TRBD2 TRBJ2-3 TRBV20-1 TGCAGTGCTACAGGGACTAGCGGAGAGGAAGATACGCAGTATTTT CSATGTSGEEDTQYF
NA NA TRBJ1-6 TRBV4-2 TGTGCCAGCAGCCAAGATATCCAGGGTTATTCACCCCTCCACTTT CASSQDIQGYSPLHF
NA TRBD2 TRBJ2-1 TRBV11-2 TGTGCCAGCAGCCCGGGGGGGGTTTGGTACAATGAGCAGTTCTTC CASSPGGVWYNEQFF
few NA TRBJ2-2 TRBV9 TGTGCCAGCAGCGTAGGAGGGGCCCCGAACACCGGGGAGCTGTTTTTT CASSVGGAPNTGELFF
few NA TRBJ2-5 TRBV29-1 TGCAGCGTCCCACACCAACTAGTTGGAGAGACCCAGTACTTC CSVPHQLVGETQYF